This T cell receptor (beta chain) was observed in a study of CD8 T cells in Susac syndrome. Reverse transcription of roughly 0.45 to 1 ug RNA was carried out with random hexamers. TCRdb re-called the immunoSEQ multiplex PCR reads with MiXCR, one entry per CDR3 protein. The data show approximately 180,000 distinct CDR3 sequences, with roughly 92% seen just once and 0.09% to 0.1% held by the top ten. The CDR3 has 15 amino acids. The germline V gene has CDR1 LGHNA and CDR2 YSLEER. V was pared by 4 bases and J by 6 bases, with 5 bases of the junction left unmatched. The receptor was isolated from a human donor with multiple sclerosis. The gene calls are TRBV4-3 and TRBJ2-1; 11 nucleotides match TRBD2. Sequenced: CD4+ T cells from PBMCs. The CDR3 is CASSLSGLAGNEQFF. CDR3 in DNA: TGCGCCAGCAGCCTCTCCGGACTAGCGGGCAATGAGCAGTTCTTC.